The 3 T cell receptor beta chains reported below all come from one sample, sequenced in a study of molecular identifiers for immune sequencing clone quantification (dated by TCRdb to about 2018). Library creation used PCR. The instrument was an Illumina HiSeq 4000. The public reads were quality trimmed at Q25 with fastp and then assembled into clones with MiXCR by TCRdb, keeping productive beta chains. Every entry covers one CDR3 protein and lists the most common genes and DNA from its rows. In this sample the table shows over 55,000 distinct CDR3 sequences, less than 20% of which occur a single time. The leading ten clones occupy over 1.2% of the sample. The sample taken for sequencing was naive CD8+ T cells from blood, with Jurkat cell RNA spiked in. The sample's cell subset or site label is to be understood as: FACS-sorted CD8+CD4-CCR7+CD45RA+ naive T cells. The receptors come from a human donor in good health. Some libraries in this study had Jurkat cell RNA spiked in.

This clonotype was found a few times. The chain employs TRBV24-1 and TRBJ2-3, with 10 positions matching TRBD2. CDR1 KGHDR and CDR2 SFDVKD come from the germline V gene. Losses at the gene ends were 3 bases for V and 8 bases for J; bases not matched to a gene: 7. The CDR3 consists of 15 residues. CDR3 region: CATSDRLAGAPTQYF. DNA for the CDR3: TGTGCCACCAGTGATAGGCTAGCGGGAGCCCCTACGCAGTATTTT.

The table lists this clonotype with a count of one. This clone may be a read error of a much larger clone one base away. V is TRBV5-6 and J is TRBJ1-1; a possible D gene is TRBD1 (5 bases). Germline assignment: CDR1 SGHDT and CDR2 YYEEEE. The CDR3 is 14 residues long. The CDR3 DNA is TGTGCCAGCAGCTTGGTAAGGGACCGTAAAGAAGCTTTATTT. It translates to CASSLVRDRKEALF.

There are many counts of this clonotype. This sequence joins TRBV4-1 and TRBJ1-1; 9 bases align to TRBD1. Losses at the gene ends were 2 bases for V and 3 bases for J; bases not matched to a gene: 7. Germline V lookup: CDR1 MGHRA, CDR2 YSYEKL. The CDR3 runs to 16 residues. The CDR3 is CASSQFTGGRYTEAFF. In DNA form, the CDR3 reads TGCGCCAGCAGCCAATTTACAGGGGGCCGGTACACTGAAGCTTTCTTT.